The 27 T cell receptor beta chains below were found in one sample sequenced in a study of blood T cell repertoires in COVID-19. Sequencing was performed with immunoSEQ multiplex PCR; in TCRdb, only in-frame clones are kept and a portion is missing. The data contain about 100,000 clones, 70% to 80% of them singletons. The specimen was peripheral blood. The receptors shown here come from an older woman with acute or convalescent COVID-19.

The genes are TRBV29-1 and TRBJ1-2; 8 nucleotides agree with TRBD1. The CDR3 runs to 15 residues. Germline V gene lookup returns CDR1 SQVTM and CDR2 ANQGSEA. Trimming at V came to 0 bases and at J to 8 bases, leaving 11 bases not matched to a gene. CDR3 region: CSVEEGGGQGKGYTF. CDR3 nucleotides: TGCAGCGTTGAAGAAGGGGGAGGACAGGGCAAGGGCTACACCTTC.

The rearrangement joins TRBV5-1 to TRBJ2-1, with unresolved D. The CDR3 consists of 11 residues. V shed 4 bases and J shed 5 bases, with 4 bases lying between them. The germline CDR1 and CDR2 sequences are SGHRS and YFSETQ. In DNA form, the CDR3 reads TGCGCCAGCAGCCCGGACAATGAGCAGTTCTTC. It specifies CASSPDNEQFF.

The V and J genes are TRBV7-8 and TRBJ2-3; maybe TRBD2 (6 bases). This CDR3 contains 19 residues. Germline CDR1 and CDR2: SGHVS and FQNEAQ. The V and J ends lost 5 bases and 0 bases respectively, with 24 bases between them. The CDR3 protein is CASSRVLQGGAGSTDTQYF. Written as DNA, the CDR3 is TGTGCCAGCAGCCGCGTTCTTCAAGGAGGGGCGGGTAGCACAGATACGCAGTATTTT.

The chain combines TRBV2 with TRBJ2-2; D unclear. The CDR3 contains 11 residues. Germline V CDR1 and CDR2: SNHLY, FYNNEI. The V gene lost 3 bases and the J gene lost 7 bases, with 3 bases spanning the gap. The CDR3, as DNA: TGTGCCAGCAGTGACTACGGGGAGCTGTTTTTT. Translated: CASSDYGELFF.

The V call is TRBV5-4, the J call TRBJ1-3; no definite D call. Trimming removed 2 bases from V and 2 bases from J, with 8 bases in between. The CDR3 loop spans 14 amino acids. CDR1 SGHNT and CDR2 YYREEE come from the germline V gene (reference sequence). The CDR3 here is CASSLVGPGNTIYF. CDR3 nucleotides: TGTGCCAGCAGCTTAGTCGGTCCTGGAAACACCATATATTTT.

The chain is built from TRBV7-8 and TRBJ2-1; possibly TRBD1 for D (6 bases). The CDR3 is 14 amino acids. Germline V gene data show CDR1 as SGHVS and CDR2 as FQNEAQ. The V and J ends lost 4 bases and 4 bases respectively, with 11 bases between them. CDR3 nucleotide sequence: TGTGCCAGCAGCTATGAGGGGGAGTACAATGAGCAGTTCTTC. This translates into CASSYEGEYNEQFF.

The rearrangement uses TRBV6-5 and TRBJ2-5, with 12 bases identical to TRBD1. CDR1 and CDR2 (germline): MNHEY, SVGAGI. This CDR3 has 15 amino acids. V gave up 4 bases and J gave up 5 bases; unmatched junction bases: 5. Here the CDR3 reads CASSFGGQGAETQYF. The CDR3, as DNA: TGTGCCAGCAGTTTCGGGGGACAGGGGGCGGAGACCCAGTACTTC.

This sequence joins TRBV7-9 and TRBJ2-1; 9 bases are a match to TRBD2. Germline V gene sequence: CDR1 SEHNR, CDR2 FQNEAQ (reference sequence). CDR3 length: 16 amino acids. Trimming took 2 bases from V and 8 from J; bases not matched to a gene: 10. CDR3 sequence reads: CASSLRSAGGRDEQFF. CDR3 in DNA: TGTGCCAGCAGCTTACGGTCAGCGGGGGGCCGGGATGAGCAGTTCTTC.

This chain uses TRBV3-1 (or the pseudogene TRBV3-2) with TRBJ1-4; 9 positions match TRBD1. V trimming: 1 base; J trimming: 7 bases; junction bases outside the gene matches: 7. The CDR3 covers 16 residues. The germline V gene has CDR1 LGHDT and CDR2 YNNKEL (reference sequence). CDR3 sequence reads: CASSQGATGGGEKLFF. The CDR3 nucleotides are TGTGCCAGCAGCCAAGGGGCCACAGGGGGCGGTGAAAAACTGTTTTTT.

J is TRBJ2-6 and V is TRBV19, with 7 bases aligning to TRBD1. The germline CDR1 and CDR2 sequences are LNHDA and SQIVND (reference sequence). The CDR3 sequence is 17 residues long. V lost 3 bases, J lost 2 bases, and 7 bases stayed unmatched. The CDR3 DNA is TGTGCCAGTAGTATGAGCTTTCAGGGGGCTGGGGCCAACGTCCTGACTTTC. Translating it yields CASSMSFQGAGANVLTF. The whole variable domain, remainder taken from reference TRBV19 and TRBJ2-6, is DGGITQSPKYLFRKEGQNVTLSCEQNLNHDAMYWYRQDPGQGLRLIYYSQIVNDFQKGDIAEGYSVSREKKESFPLTVTSAQKNPTAFYLCASSMSFQGAGANVLTFGAGSRLTVL.

This chain connects TRBV11-2 to TRBJ2-7; 9 bases fit TRBD2. CDR1 and CDR2 from the germline V gene are SGHAT and FQNNGV. The CDR3 spans 17 residues. J was trimmed by 5 bases and V by 4 bases; bases with no gene match: 15. CDR3 sequence reads: CASSSLRSGGRRDEQYF. CDR3 in DNA: TGTGCCAGCAGCTCCTTGAGGAGCGGGGGGCGGAGGGACGAGCAGTACTTC.

This clone has just a few counts. This chain connects TRBV7-8 to TRBJ1-3; D gene uncertain. The ends were cut back, 0 bases at V and 2 bases at J, with 14 bases in the middle. The germline V gene has CDR1 SGHVS and CDR2 FQNEAQ. This CDR3 is built from 17 residues. CDR3 nucleotides: TGTGCCAGCAGCTTAGCCTCGACTGCAAACCCTGGAAACACCATATATTTT. It translates to CASSLASTANPGNTIYF. Based on the CDR3 plus reference TRBV7-8 and TRBJ1-3, the full variable domain is GAGVSQSPRYKVAKRGQDVALRCDPISGHVSLFWYQQALGQGPEFLTYFQNEAQLDKSGLPSDRFFAERPEGSVSTLKIQRTQQEDSAVYLCASSLASTANPGNTIYFGEGSWLTVV.

The rearrangement joins TRBV10-1 to TRBJ2-1, with D possibly TRBD2 on 7 matching bases. The CDR3 runs to 10 residues. Germline V gene lookup returns CDR1 WNHNN and CDR2 SYGVQD (reference sequence). CDR3: CATKGGEQFF. In nucleotides, the CDR3 is TGCGCTACGAAGGGGGGGGAGCAGTTCTTC.

This rearrangement joins TRBV19 to TRBJ2-7; D ambiguous. V was clipped by 6 bases and J by 2 bases, with 20 bases between them. The germline CDR1 and CDR2 sequences are LNHDA and SQIVND (reference sequence). The CDR3 runs 16 residues. DNA of the CDR3: TGTGCCAGTAGCAACGCAGTTGCCCTCAACCCCTACGAGCAGTACTTC. Its protein is CASSNAVALNPYEQYF.

In DNA form, the CDR3 reads TGTGCCAGTAATAACAGGGGTGAGCAGTTCTTC. It encodes CASNNRGEQFF. The chain has TRBV19 and TRBJ2-1; 7 bases map to TRBD1. J gave up 9 bases and V 7 bases, and 3 bases lay outside the gene matches. The CDR3 runs 11 residues. CDR1 is LNHDA and CDR2 is SQIVND in the germline V gene (reference sequence). Drawing the rest from reference TRBV19 and TRBJ2-1, the complete variable domain is DGGITQSPKYLFRKEGQNVTLSCEQNLNHDAMYWYRQDPGQGLRLIYYSQIVNDFQKGDIAEGYSVSREKKESFPLTVTSAQKNPTAFYLCASNNRGEQFFGPGTRLTVL.

The chain combines TRBV4-1 with TRBJ2-7; tentative D call: TRBD2 (5 bases). V was trimmed by 1 base and J by 3 bases, leaving 7 bases between them. CDR3 length equals 13 residues. Germline loops: CDR1 MGHRA, CDR2 YSYEKL. This chain's CDR3 is CASSQATSYEQYF. The CDR3 nucleotides read TGCGCCAGCAGCCAAGCCACTAGCTACGAGCAGTACTTC.

This chain links TRBV19 with TRBJ2-1; D uncertain. From germline, CDR1 is LNHDA and CDR2 SQIVND (reference sequence). The CDR3 is made up of 12 amino acids. Trimming took off 4 bases at V and 2 bases at J, with 3 bases between the two ends. The CDR3 nucleotides read TGTGCCAGTAGTAAGCCCTACAATGAGCAGTTCTTC. This encodes CASSKPYNEQFF.

The V call is TRBV4-1, the J call TRBJ1-3; D gene uncertain. Germline CDR1 MGHRA, CDR2 YSYEKL. This CDR3 comprises 13 residues. Trimming pared 2 bases from V and 4 bases from J, leaving 6 bases between. The CDR3 sequence is CASSQLAGNTIYF. The CDR3 bases are TGCGCCAGCAGCCAATTGGCCGGAAACACCATATATTTT.

CDR3 coding DNA: TGTGCCAGCAGTCTTCAGGGGCTTGGTGGCTACACCTTC. Translation gives CASSLQGLGGYTF. This rearrangement joins TRBV12-3 or TRBV12-4 to TRBJ1-2, with D perhaps matching TRBD1 (6 bases). CDR3 size: 13 residues. Trimming pared 5 bases from V and 7 bases from J, leaving 14 bases between.

The DNA of the CDR3 is TGTGCCACCTCTTACGGAGATACGCAGTATTTT. It is translated as CATSYGDTQYF. The chain recombines TRBV2 with TRBJ2-3; no clear D gene. CDR1 is SNHLY, CDR2 FYNNEI, per germline. V was trimmed by 10 bases and J by 5 bases, leaving 10 bases between them. The CDR3 sequence is 11 residues long.

This clone was observed a few times. V gene TRBV5-8 combines with J gene TRBJ1-1; D unclear. V lost 6 bases to trimming and J lost 7 bases, with 10 bases between them. The germline gives CDR1 SGHTS, CDR2 YDEGEE. The CDR3 is 11 amino acids. CDR3 protein: CASTYISEAFF. The CDR3 DNA reads TGTGCCAGCACTTATATCAGTGAAGCTTTCTTT. The full variable domain, with the rest looked up from reference TRBV5-8 and TRBJ1-1, is EAGVTQSPTHLIKTRGQQATLRCSPISGHTSVYWYQQALGLGLQFLLWYDEGEERNRGNFPPRFSGRQFPNYSSELNVNALELEDSALYLCASTYISEAFFGQGTRLTVV.

V and J are TRBV7-2 and TRBJ2-3; weak D call: TRBD2 (6 bases). There are 15 residues in the CDR3. Looked up from germline, CDR1 is SGHTA and CDR2 is FQGNSA. V lost 3 bases, J lost 4 bases, and 14 bases lay in between. The CDR3 region has the DNA TGTGCCAGCAGCTTTACCGGGACTCATTCAGATACGCAGTATTTT. It is translated as CASSFTGTHSDTQYF.

Note on this clone: Sequence at one end of the junction differs from germline and may be a read error. V and J are TRBV29-1 and TRBJ2-7; 9 bases agree with TRBD1. This CDR3 region has 13 residues. CDR1 and CDR2 from the germline V gene are SQVTM and ANQGSEA. CDR3 DNA sequence: TGCTGCGTTGCCAAACAGGGGGCGGGGGAGCAGTACTTC. Its translation is CCVAKQGAGEQYF.

The chain recombines TRBV3-1 (or the pseudogene TRBV3-2) with TRBJ1-5; no reliable D call. V shed 1 base and J shed 7 bases, with 14 bases lying between them. This CDR3 has 15 amino acids. Germline loops: CDR1 LGHDT, CDR2 YNNKEL (reference sequence). The CDR3 nucleotides are TGTGCCAGCAGCCAAGGAGGGAGGGAACGGCAGCCCCAGCATTTT. Protein product: CASSQGGRERQPQHF.

The rearrangement uses TRBV19 and TRBJ2-7, with 8 bases identical to TRBD1. The CDR3 covers 15 residues. Germline V gives CDR1 LNHDA, CDR2 SQIVND (reference sequence). Losses at the gene ends were 4 bases for V and 3 bases for J; bases not matched to a gene: 8. The CDR3 here is CASSTTGTGDYEQYF. Here the CDR3 DNA reads TGTGCCAGTAGTACCACCGGGACAGGAGACTACGAGCAGTACTTC.

The chain links TRBV7-2 to TRBJ1-1, with D maybe TRBD1 (5 bases). Germline CDR1 reads SGHTA; CDR2 reads FQGNSA. This CDR3 is 16 amino acids long. V was cut by 5 bases and J by 2 bases, with 18 bases left in between. Here the CDR3 reads CASSTRFSGGNTEAFF. The CDR3 bases are TGTGCCAGCAGCACCCGATTCTCCGGGGGAAACACTGAAGCTTTCTTT.

CDR3 in DNA: TGTGCCAGCAGCCTACGTATTGCGGGCGGGGCTAACCAAGAGACCCAGTACTTC. Its protein is CASSLRIAGGANQETQYF. J is TRBJ2-5 and V is TRBV7-6; tentative D call: TRBD2 (6 bases). Germline lookup yields CDR1 SGHVS and CDR2 FNYEAQ. With 5 bases removed from V and 0 bases from J, the gap between germline ends came to 22 bases. The CDR3 runs to 18 residues.